This TCR beta chain emerged from a study of molecular identifiers for immune sequencing clone quantification. Findings of the study overall: Over 97% of effector molecules, but under 1% in naive cells, were held by clones with more than 20 RNA copies. Highly expanded clone sizes could end up underestimated if a barcode were shared by identical TCR molecules.

Germline loops: CDR1 GTSNPN, CDR2 SVGIG (reference sequence). The CDR3 totals 14 residues. Sorting isolated naive CD8 T cells as CD8+CD4-CCR7+CD45RA+ events. With listed TCR primers and previously described methods, bulk TCR libraries were prepared. TCRdb re-derived calls from the PCR reads in MiXCR, one entry per CDR3 protein. The sample records about 640,000 distinct CDR3 sequences, 15% to 20% being singletons. This clonotype occurred a few times. The antigen is undetermined. The junction shows a germline mismatch at one end, possibly a read error. The receptor comes from a human donor in good health. Some libraries in this study had Jurkat cell RNA spiked in. The sample was naive CD8+ T cells from blood, with Jurkat cell RNA spiked in. Stated subset: FACS-sorted CD8+CD4-CCR7+CD45RA+ naive T cells. The chain carries TRBV30 and TRBJ1-2; 10 bases match TRBD1. The CDR3 DNA follows: TGTGCCTGGACCGAGACAGGGGGCGCGTATGGCTGCACCTTC. Its protein is CAWTETGGAYGCTF.